Following are 9 T cell receptor beta chains from one sample sequenced in a study of regulatory T cells in long-lasting Graves disease. According to the study, TCR beta libraries were built with iRepertoire HTBI primers and CDR3-region Arm-PCR. TCRdb redid the calling of the multiplex PCR reads with MiXCR, one entry per CDR3 protein. The sample consists of roughly 360,000 distinct CDR3 sequences, 12% of them appearing once. Noted time point: newly diagnosed GD, antithyroid drugs for less than 3 months. Construction of the TCR library relied on RNA isolated from PBMCs. Another study also made use of these data, one on T cells in Graves' hyperthyroidism and ophthalmopathy.

This specimen was peripheral blood mononuclear cells (PBMCs), taken at new diagnosis, from a patient treated with antithyroid drugs. Source of these receptors: a woman aged 18-30 years with Graves disease.

In this sample, this clonotype turned up a few times. V and J are TRBV7-3 and TRBJ2-1; weak D call: TRBD1 (6 bases). The CDR3 sequence is 15 residues long. Trimming cost V 1 base and J 4 bases, with 11 bases left between them. CDR1 and CDR2 (germline): SGHTA, FQGTGA. The CDR3 bases are TGTGCCAGCAGCTTAATTTTGGGGACATACAATGAGCAGTTCTTC. It yields the protein CASSLILGTYNEQFF. Based on the CDR3 plus reference TRBV7-3 and TRBJ2-1, the full variable domain is GAGVSQTPSNKVTEKGKYVELRCDPISGHTALYWYRQSLGQGPEFLIYFQGTGAADDSGLPNDRFFAVRPEGSVSTLKIQRTERGDSAVYLCASSLILGTYNEQFFGPGTRLTVL.

This clonotype was seen at least ten times. J is TRBJ2-2 and V is TRBV7-3; D gene ambiguous. Trimming took 2 bases from V and 0 from J, leaving 4 bases between them. The germline gives CDR1 SGHTA, CDR2 FQGTGA. This CDR3 is built from 14 residues. Here the CDR3 DNA reads TGTGCCAGCAGCTTACGACCGAACACCGGGGAGCTGTTTTTT. This codes for CASSLRPNTGELFF.

There are many counts of this clonotype. V and J are TRBV7-2 and TRBJ2-3; D is unclear. CDR1 is SGHTA and CDR2 is FQGNSA in the germline V gene. Between the trimmed V and J ends, which lost 3 bases and 12 bases, there was a span of 16 bases. This CDR3 has 13 residues. The CDR3 protein is CASSLKGTNRQYF. For the CDR3, the DNA is TGTGCCAGCAGCTTGAAGGGTACCAACCGTCAGTATTTT.

As for this clonotype: This may stem from a read error, because a much larger clone lies one nucleotide away. The V and J genes are TRBV7-2 and TRBJ2-5, with D unclear. The last part of the DNA fits TRBJ2-1 better; the J call may be wrong. The germline V gene has CDR1 SGHTA and CDR2 FQGNSA. The CDR3 is made up of 12 amino acids. CDR3 nucleotides: TGTGCCAGCAACTACAACTACAATGGGCAGTTCTTC. It translates to CASNYNYNGQFF.

This clonotype was seen more than once but under ten times. CDR3: CASSLGSGQIERSQYF. Written as DNA, the CDR3 is TGTGCCAGCAGCTTAGGGTCTGGGCAGATTGAGAGGTCCCAGTACTTC. The chain uses TRBV7-9 and TRBJ2-5; no firm D call. Germline V gives CDR1 SEHNR, CDR2 FQNEAQ (reference sequence). Trimming took 1 base from V and 9 from J, leaving 21 bases between them. The CDR3 has 16 residues.

This clonotype was observed at least ten times. The V call is TRBV28, the J call TRBJ2-7, with D unresolved. The CDR3 contains 16 residues. The ends were cut back, 3 bases at V and 1 base at J, with 16 bases in the middle. Germline V gene lookup returns CDR1 MDHEN and CDR2 SYDVKM. The CDR3, as DNA: TGTGCCAGCAGTTTCAGTACAGCTCAACTATCCTACGAGCAGTACTTC. Amino acids: CASSFSTAQLSYEQYF.

The rearrangement links TRBV4-3 to TRBJ2-1; 10 nucleotides line up with TRBD2. Germline values: CDR1 LGHNA, CDR2 YSLEER. Trimming took 3 bases from V and 4 from J; bases not matched to a gene: 6. The CDR3 length is 16 residues. The DNA for the CDR3 is TGCGCCAGCAGCCAGGATAGCGGGGGGACATACAATGAGCAGTTCTTC. Protein product: CASSQDSGGTYNEQFF.

This clonotype appeared a few times. A much larger clone sits a single nucleotide away, making a read error possible. The V call is TRBV12-3 or TRBV12-4, the J call TRBJ2-7; D is ambiguous. Trimming removed 2 bases from V and 2 bases from J, with 10 bases in between. CDR3 length equals 14 residues. The CDR3 DNA reads TGTGCCAGCAGTTTAAGCGCGGCACCCTACGAGCAGTACTTC. Translation: CASSLSAAPYEQYF.

This clonotype was seen at least ten times. The J gene is TRBJ1-6, the V gene TRBV5-5; D unresolved. CDR1 is SGHKS, CDR2 YYEKEE, per germline (reference sequence). The CDR3 runs 13 residues. The V and J ends lost 0 bases and 10 bases respectively, with 8 bases between them. The CDR3 DNA follows: TGTGCCAGCAGCTTGGATGAGGTCTCACCCCTCCACTTT. The encoded protein is CASSLDEVSPLHF. The full variable domain, rest sourced from reference TRBV5-5 and TRBJ1-6, is DAGVTQSPTHLIKTRGQQVTLRCSPISGHKSVSWYQQVLGQGPQFIFQYYEKEERGRGNFPDRFSARQFPNYSSELNVNALLLGDSALYLCASSLDEVSPLHFGNGTRLTVT.